This T cell receptor beta chain was recovered during a study of molecular identifiers for immune sequencing clone quantification. CDR3 length: 12 residues. As to this clonotype: With a much larger clone just one base away, this may be a read error.

Each CDR3 protein is one row after TCRdb ran MiXCR on the PCR reads. In the table there are 250,000 to 350,000 distinct CDR3 sequences, 20% to 25% of which are singletons. The sample taken for sequencing was naive CD8+ T cells from blood, with Jurkat cell RNA spiked in. As to subset: FACS-sorted CD8+CD4-CCR7+CD45RA+ naive T cells. V usage is TRBV12-3 or TRBV12-4 and J usage is TRBJ2-7; a weak D match, TRBD1 (5 bases). The receptor comes from a human donor in good health. Some libraries in this study had Jurkat cell RNA spiked in. The CDR3 spells CASSSTVYGQYF. Written as DNA, the CDR3 is TGTGCCAGCAGCTCGACAGTTTACGGGCAGTACTTC.